This T cell receptor (beta chain) was documented in a study of T cells in Graves' hyperthyroidism and ophthalmopathy. Study findings and constraints: The model identified upcoming ophthalmopathy a median approximately six months ahead of onset. Researchers report that a 13 V-J model separated ophthalmopathy from stable hyperthyroidism.

V was clipped by 3 bases and J by 5 bases; unmatched bases: 12. Germline assignment: CDR1 SGDLS and CDR2 YYNGEE. The CDR3 contains 16 residues. This clonotype was detected only a few times. The antigen remains undetermined. Participants, patients aged 18 to 65, had newly diagnosed hyperthyroidism with a duration under 2 months. RNA transcripts yielded amplified TCR beta CDR3 regions. The HTBI primer set drove a first-round RT-PCR of the TCR CDR3. TCRdb analysed the multiplex PCR reads with MiXCR anew, one entry per CDR3 protein. The table includes a few hundred thousand distinct CDR3 sequences, about half detected once.

This receptor was taken from a woman younger than 35 with Graves' hyperthyroidism. The sequencing input was peripheral blood or thyroid tissue (not recorded which). This chain links TRBV9 with TRBJ2-5, with 8 bases identical to TRBD2. In DNA form, the CDR3 reads TGTGCCAGCAGCGCCGAGTGGGGCGGGAGGATGGAGACCCAGTACTTC. Translated, it gives CASSAEWGGRMETQYF.